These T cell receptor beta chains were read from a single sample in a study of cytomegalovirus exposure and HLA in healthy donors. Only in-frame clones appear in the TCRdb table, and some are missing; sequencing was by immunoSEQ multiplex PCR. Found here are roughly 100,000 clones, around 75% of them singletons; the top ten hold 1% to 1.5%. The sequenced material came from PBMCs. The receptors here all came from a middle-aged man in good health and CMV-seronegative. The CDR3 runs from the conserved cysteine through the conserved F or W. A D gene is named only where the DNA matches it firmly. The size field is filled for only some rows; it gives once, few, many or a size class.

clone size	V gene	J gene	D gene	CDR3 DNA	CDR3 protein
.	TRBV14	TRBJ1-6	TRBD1	TGTGCCAGCAGCCCGTGGGACAGCCGAAATTCACCCCTCCACTTT	CASSPWDSRNSPLHF
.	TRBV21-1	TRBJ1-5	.	TGTGCCAGCACCCTACGCGATCTTAGGGGTGTGAGCAATCAGCCCCAGCATTTT	CASTLRDLRGVSNQPQHF
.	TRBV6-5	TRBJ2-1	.	TGTGCCAGCAGTTACGTCCGGGCCGGGGATGAGCAGTTCTTC	CASSYVRAGDEQFF
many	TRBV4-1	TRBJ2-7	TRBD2	TGCGCCAGCAGCCAAAGGTCAGCGGGAGATCGGCCCTACGAGCAGTACTTC	CASSQRSAGDRPYEQYF
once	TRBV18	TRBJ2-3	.	TGTGCCAGCTTCCGCGCTCGCACAGATACGCAGTATTTT	CASFRARTDTQYF
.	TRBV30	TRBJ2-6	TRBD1	TGTGCCTGGAGTGGGGACAGGGGACGGAGTGGGGCCAACGTCCTGACTTTC	CAWSGDRGRSGANVLTF
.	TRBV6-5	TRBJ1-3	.	TGTGCCAGCAGTTCCGCGGGGAGTGGAAACACCATATATTTT	CASSSAGSGNTIYF
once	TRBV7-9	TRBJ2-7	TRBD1	TGTGCCAGCAGCCCGCCGGAGACAGGGTACTACGAGCAGTACTTC	CASSPPETGYYEQYF
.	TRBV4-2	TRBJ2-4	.	TGTGCCAGCAGCCAAAAACAGGGAGTTGCCAAAAACATTCAGTACTTC	CASSQKQGVAKNIQYF
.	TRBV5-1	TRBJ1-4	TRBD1	TGCGCCAGCAGCTTGGACAGGGGGACCGAAAAACTGTTTTTT	CASSLDRGTEKLFF
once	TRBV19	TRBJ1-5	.	TGTGCCAGTAGCTCCCCTAGGGGGGGTCTTAGCAATCAGCCCCAGCATTTT	CASSSPRGGLSNQPQHF
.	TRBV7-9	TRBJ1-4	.	TGTGCCAGCAGCCGCACCCAGGGCCAAGAAAAACTGTTTTTT	CASSRTQGQEKLFF
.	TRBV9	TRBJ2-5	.	TGTGCCAGCAGCGTAGGGGGGGAATGGCAAGAGACCCAGTACTTC	CASSVGGEWQETQYF
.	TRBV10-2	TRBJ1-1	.	TGCGCCAGCAATGATCCCGGTCGGGTCACTGAAGCTTTCTTT	CASNDPGRVTEAFF
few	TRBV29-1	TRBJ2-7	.	TGCAGCGCAGGGACTGGCAACTCCTACGAGCAGTACTTC	CSAGTGNSYEQYF
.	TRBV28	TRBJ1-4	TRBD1	TGTGCCAGCAGTTTATCAGGACAGGCCTTTAATGAAAAACTGTTTTTT	CASSLSGQAFNEKLFF
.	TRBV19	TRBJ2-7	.	TGTGCCAGTAGTAGTGACACAATTCTACCCTACGAGCAGTACTTC	CASSSDTILPYEQYF
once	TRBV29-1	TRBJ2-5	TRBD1	TGCAGCGTTGAAGGGACAGGGGCTCAAGAGACCCAGTACTTC	CSVEGTGAQETQYF
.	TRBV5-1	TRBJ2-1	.	TGCGCCAGCAGCTTGGCCGCAGGGGTCAATGAGCAGTTCTTC	CASSLAAGVNEQFF
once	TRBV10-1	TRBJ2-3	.	TGCGCCAGCAGTGGGGGCGAGAGTGGGGTCCGTGGAGATACGCAGTATTTT	CASSGGESGVRGDTQYF